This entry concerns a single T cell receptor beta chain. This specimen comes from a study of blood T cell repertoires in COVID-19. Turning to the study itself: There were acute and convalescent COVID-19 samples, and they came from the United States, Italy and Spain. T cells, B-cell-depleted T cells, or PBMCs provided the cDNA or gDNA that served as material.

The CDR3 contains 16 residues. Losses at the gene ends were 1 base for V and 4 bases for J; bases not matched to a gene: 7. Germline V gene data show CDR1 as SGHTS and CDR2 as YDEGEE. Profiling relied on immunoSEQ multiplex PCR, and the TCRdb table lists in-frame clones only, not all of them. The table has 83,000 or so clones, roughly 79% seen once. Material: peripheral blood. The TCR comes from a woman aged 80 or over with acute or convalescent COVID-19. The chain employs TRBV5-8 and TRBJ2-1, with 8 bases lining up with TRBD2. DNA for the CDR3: TGTGCCAGCAGCTTGATTGTCCTAGCGGGTTACAATGAGCAGTTCTTC. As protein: CASSLIVLAGYNEQFF.